This T cell receptor beta chain was captured by sequencing in a study of monozygotic twins with inflammatory bowel disease. Germline CDR1 is MNHNS and CDR2 is SASEGT. The CDR3 has 15 amino acids. Reprocessing the 5' RACE reads, TCRdb reports a single entry for every CDR3 protein and omits DNA. The ten most abundant clones cover around 11% of a sample with around 99,000 distinct CDR3 sequences. The V gene is TRBV6-1, the J gene TRBJ2-3; TCRdb picks TRBD2, but there is no DNA to check that call. This TCR was recovered from a human donor with ulcerative colitis or Crohn's disease, or a healthy co-twin of an affected twin (not recorded which). The sample taken for sequencing was blood. CDR3 amino acids: CASSTGLASADTQYF.